The 22 T cell receptor beta chains reported below all come from one sample, sequenced in a study of CD8 T cells in Susac syndrome. Reverse transcription used about 0.5 to 1 ug RNA and random hexamers. MiXCR, run by TCRdb on the immunoSEQ multiplex PCR reads, gives a single entry per CDR3 protein. Here the sample spans roughly 120,000 distinct CDR3 sequences, 90% to 95% being singletons. The source material was CD4+ T cells from PBMCs. These receptors originate from a human donor in good health.

This clonotype was detected only a few times. The chain couples TRBV5-1 to TRBJ2-5; D possibly corresponds to TRBD2 (6 bases). Germline V gene data show CDR1 as SGHRS and CDR2 as YFSETQ. Trimming removed 3 bases at V and 5 bases at J, with 14 bases between. The CDR3 is 14 amino acids. The CDR3 spells CASSSPGAGETQYF. In DNA form, the CDR3 reads TGCGCCAGCAGCTCACCGGGAGCCGGGGAGACCCAGTACTTC. Looking up the rest from reference TRBV5-1 and TRBJ2-5 gives the full variable domain: KAGVTQTPRYLIKTRGQQVTLSCSPISGHRSVSWYQQTPGQGLQFLFEYFSETQRNKGNFPGRFSGRQFSNSRSEMNVSTLELGDSALYLCASSSPGAGETQYFGPGTRLLVL.

This clonotype has only one observation. The chain is built from TRBV5-1 and TRBJ1-1; 9 bases agree with TRBD1. The germline V gene has CDR1 SGHRS and CDR2 YFSETQ. This CDR3 has 15 amino acids. With 4 bases clipped from V and 4 bases from J, the junction kept 8 bases outside the gene matches. CDR3 sequence: CASSPMDRGITEAFF. In DNA, the CDR3 is TGCGCCAGCAGCCCCATGGACAGGGGTATCACTGAAGCTTTCTTT.

The chain carries TRBV5-1 and TRBJ1-2; tentative D call: TRBD1 (5 bases). CDR3 length: 13 amino acids. Germline V gene lookup returns CDR1 SGHRS and CDR2 YFSETQ. The V gene lost 1 base and the J gene lost 8 bases, with 12 bases spanning the gap. Written as DNA, the CDR3 is TGCGCCAGCAGCTTGACGGGGCTGGAGGGCTACACCTTC. This sequence encodes CASSLTGLEGYTF.

This rearrangement joins TRBV4-1 to TRBJ2-1; no definite D call. CDR1 is MGHRA and CDR2 is YSYEKL in the germline V gene. V shed 2 bases and J shed 3 bases, with 17 bases lying between them. This CDR3 comprises 17 residues. The DNA for the CDR3 is TGCGCCAGCAGCCAAACCCTCTTGTCCGTGTTCTACAATGAGCAGTTCTTC. Residues: CASSQTLLSVFYNEQFF.

This clonotype came up once. V gene TRBV20-1 combines with J gene TRBJ2-2, with D perhaps matching TRBD2 (5 bases). Germline values: CDR1 DFQATT, CDR2 SNEGSKA (reference sequence). This CDR3 spans 13 amino acids. Trimming took 5 bases from V and 6 from J, leaving 13 bases between them. CDR3 sequence reads: CSAASSASGELFF. The CDR3 DNA reads TGCAGTGCTGCTAGCTCAGCGTCCGGGGAGCTGTTTTTT.

V is TRBV12-3 or TRBV12-4 and J is TRBJ2-7; D uncertain. V was pared by 1 base and J by 0 bases, with 7 bases between. This CDR3 has 14 residues. CDR3 DNA sequence: TGTGCCAGCAGTTTAGGGCAGCACTCCTACGAGCAGTACTTC. It specifies CASSLGQHSYEQYF.

This chain connects TRBV2 to TRBJ2-6; 8 nucleotides match TRBD1. The germline gives CDR1 SNHLY, CDR2 FYNNEI. V shed 3 bases, J shed 2 bases, and the junction held 9 bases outside the gene matches. The CDR3 extends over 18 amino acids. The CDR3 spells CASSDQGQASTGANVLTF. The CDR3 DNA reads as TGTGCCAGCAGTGATCAGGGACAGGCAAGCACTGGGGCCAACGTCCTGACTTTC.

The chain is built from TRBV29-1 and TRBJ2-2, with TRBD1 identical over 10 bases. J gave up 3 bases and V 5 bases, and 3 bases lay outside the gene matches. In germline, CDR1 is SQVTM, CDR2 ANQGSEA. The CDR3 covers 14 residues. DNA for the CDR3: TGCAGCGTTCGGACAGGGGGATACACCGGGGAGCTGTTTTTT. Amino acids: CSVRTGGYTGELFF.

This sequence joins TRBV29-1 and TRBJ1-1; D possibly corresponds to TRBD1 (5 bases). V lost 7 bases, J lost 5 bases, and 20 bases lay in between. The germline V gene has CDR1 SQVTM and CDR2 ANQGSEA. The CDR3 is 14 residues long. CDR3 residues: CSAYLGLPGTEAFF. CDR3 in DNA: TGCAGCGCATACTTGGGGTTACCAGGGACTGAAGCTTTCTTT. Supplemented by reference TRBV29-1 and TRBJ1-1, the full variable domain reads SAVISQKPSRDICQRGTSLTIQCQVDSQVTMMFWYRQQPGQSLTLIATANQGSEATYESGFVIDKFPISRPNLTFSTLTVSNMSPEDSSIYLCSAYLGLPGTEAFFGQGTRLTVV.

The rearrangement uses TRBV6-5 and TRBJ2-5, with 12 positions matching TRBD2. The CDR3 is made up of 17 amino acids. J gave up 6 bases and V 0 bases, and 8 bases lay outside the gene matches. CDR1 MNHEY and CDR2 SVGAGI come from the germline V gene. The CDR3: CASSYSSTSGRRKTQYF. Here the CDR3 DNA reads TGTGCCAGCAGTTACTCGAGTACTAGCGGGAGGAGGAAGACCCAGTACTTC.

This chain uses TRBV15 with TRBJ1-1; D uncertain. V was pared by 2 bases and J by 3 bases, with 13 bases between. The CDR3 is 15 residues long. Germline V gives CDR1 LNHNV, CDR2 YYDKDF (reference sequence). The CDR3, as DNA: TGTGCCACCAGCAGATCTACTGGGCGTGACACTGAAGCTTTCTTT. Protein product: CATSRSTGRDTEAFF.

This clonotype was detected only once. The CDR3 region is CSARALDRGQGTEAFF. CDR3 coding DNA: TGCAGTGCTAGAGCCCTGGACAGGGGGCAGGGAACTGAAGCTTTCTTT. The chain links TRBV20-1 to TRBJ1-1, with 11 nucleotides matching TRBD1. V was pared by 1 base and J by 5 bases, with 9 bases of the junction left unmatched. This CDR3 contains 16 residues. The germline V gene has CDR1 DFQATT and CDR2 SNEGSKA (reference sequence).

This chain joins TRBV20-1 and TRBJ2-1; TRBD2 is a possible D gene (6 bases). Germline-derived CDR1 and CDR2 are DFQATT and SNEGSKA (reference sequence). Between the trimmed V and J ends, which lost 3 bases and 4 bases, there was a span of 10 bases. The CDR3 is made up of 13 amino acids. The CDR3 nucleotides are TGCAGTGCTAGGCGGGACTTATACAATGAGCAGTTCTTC. It specifies CSARRDLYNEQFF.

The rearrangement joins TRBV15 to TRBJ2-7; D call uncertain. This CDR3 spans 14 amino acids. Trimming took off 9 bases at V and 3 bases at J, with 18 bases between the two ends. From germline, CDR1 is LNHNV and CDR2 YYDKDF (reference sequence). This CDR3 reads CATAAGTELYEQYF. Here the CDR3 DNA reads TGTGCCACTGCTGCCGGAACGGAACTCTACGAGCAGTACTTC.

The chain recombines TRBV19 with TRBJ1-1; TRBD1 agrees at 8 bases. CDR3 size: 14 residues. Germline V CDR1 and CDR2: LNHDA, SQIVND (reference sequence). V shed 6 bases, J shed 5 bases, and the junction held 8 bases outside the gene matches. This CDR3 is CASRLTGGKTEAFF. The CDR3, as DNA: TGTGCCAGTAGGCTTACAGGGGGGAAGACTGAAGCTTTCTTT.

The chain joins TRBV2 to TRBJ2-7; D is unresolved. V was trimmed by 3 bases and J by 1 base, leaving 13 bases between them. The CDR3 is 15 amino acids. Germline-derived CDR1 and CDR2 are SNHLY and FYNNEI. The CDR3 DNA reads TGTGCCAGCAGTGAGGCAGGAGTTCCTTCCTACGAGCAGTACTTC. Encoded protein: CASSEAGVPSYEQYF.

The V gene is TRBV30, the J gene TRBJ2-7; D remains ambiguous. CDR1 GTSNPN and CDR2 SVGIG come from the germline V gene (reference sequence). This CDR3 contains 11 residues. V was shortened by 0 bases and J by 4 bases, with 4 bases between the two germline ends. The CDR3 DNA follows: TGTGCCTGGAGTGTAAATTACGAGCAGTACTTC. This codes for CAWSVNYEQYF.

V usage is TRBV7-2 and J usage is TRBJ1-1; perhaps TRBD1 as D (6 bases). The CDR3 contains 14 residues. Trimming shortened V by 5 bases and J by 0 bases, and 10 bases separated the two germline ends. Germline V gene sequence: CDR1 SGHTA, CDR2 FQGNSA. In DNA, the CDR3 is TGTGCCAGCAGCAGAACAGGGTTGAACACTGAAGCTTTCTTT. This gives the protein CASSRTGLNTEAFF.

The V and J genes are TRBV2 and TRBJ2-7; 7 positions match TRBD1. V was pared by 2 bases and J by 3 bases, with 4 bases of the junction left unmatched. Germline lookup yields CDR1 SNHLY and CDR2 FYNNEI. The CDR3 runs to 14 residues. The CDR3 reads CASSENRDSYEQYF. CDR3 coding DNA: TGTGCCAGCAGTGAAAATAGGGACAGCTACGAGCAGTACTTC.

The gene calls are TRBV20-1 and TRBJ2-7, with unresolved D. CDR1 DFQATT and CDR2 SNEGSKA come from the germline V gene (reference sequence). This CDR3 region has 12 residues. V lost 0 bases and J 3 bases, leaving 6 bases between the germline ends. CDR3 DNA sequence: TGCAGTGCTAGAGAGGGGTACTACGAGCAGTACTTC. It yields the protein CSAREGYYEQYF.

V is TRBV6-1 and J is TRBJ2-3, with 7 positions matching TRBD2. The V gene end was trimmed by 7 bases and the J gene end by 2 bases; junction bases not matched to a gene: 9. Per the germline V gene, CDR1 is MNHNS and CDR2 is SASEGT. The CDR3 covers 15 residues. CDR3 sequence (DNA): TGTGCCAGCACAGCCCAGCGGGGATACACAGATACGCAGTATTTT. Translating gives CASTAQRGYTDTQYF.

This sequence joins TRBV4-3 and TRBJ2-7, with TRBD2 identical over 11 bases. CDR3 length equals 19 residues. Germline values: CDR1 LGHNA, CDR2 YSLEER. V shed 2 bases and J 5 bases; nucleotides not matched to a gene: 17. The DNA for the CDR3 is TGCGCCAGCAGCCAACTCGCCCTCTTAGCGGGAGGGCCTGTCCACGAGCAGTACTTC. This sequence encodes CASSQLALLAGGPVHEQYF.